Below are 26 T cell receptor beta chains sequenced from a single sample in a study of T cell clonotyping in hematopoietic cell transplantation. Some clones are missing from TCRdb's copy, which holds only in-frame ones; the method was immunoSEQ multiplex PCR. The sample includes 15,000 or so clones, 75% to 90% of them seen just once. The sample consisted of peripheral blood mononuclear cells. These receptors were obtained from a man aged 50-60 years in good health. Some clones in this sample may be carry-over from other donors' samples.

The rearrangement links TRBV10-3 to TRBJ1-5; D is uncertain. The CDR3 is 13 residues long. V dropped 11 bases and J dropped 5 bases, with 16 bases sitting between them. Germline V gives CDR1 ENHRY, CDR2 SYGVKD. The CDR3 DNA follows: TGTGCCTGCGCACGAGGCGATCATCAGCCCCAGCATTTT. This sequence encodes CACARGDHQPQHF.

The genes are TRBV5-1 and TRBJ2-5, with 7 bases identical to TRBD1. Trimming at V came to 4 bases and at J to 4 bases, leaving 4 bases not matched to a gene. Germline V gives CDR1 SGHRS, CDR2 YFSETQ. The CDR3 runs 13 residues. The CDR3 spells CASSTQGPETQYF. CDR3 coding DNA: TGCGCCAGCAGCACACAGGGGCCAGAGACCCAGTACTTC. Combining the CDR3 with reference TRBV5-1 and TRBJ2-5 gives the whole variable domain KAGVTQTPRYLIKTRGQQVTLSCSPISGHRSVSWYQQTPGQGLQFLFEYFSETQRNKGNFPGRFSGRQFSNSRSEMNVSTLELGDSALYLCASSTQGPETQYFGPGTRLLVL.

In nucleotides, the CDR3 is TGCGCCAGCAGCTTGGTAGGGTCGGGGACTAGCCCAGATACGCAGTATTTT. This translates into CASSLVGSGTSPDTQYF. This sequence joins TRBV5-1 and TRBJ2-3; 9 bases line up with TRBD2. The V and J ends lost 0 bases and 4 bases, in that order; junction bases with no gene match: 9. Germline V gives CDR1 SGHRS, CDR2 YFSETQ. The CDR3 consists of 17 residues.

The CDR3 nucleotides read TGTCCATGGGGGGAAGTGAGCACCGGGGAGCTGTTTTTT. This translates into CPWGEVSTGELFF. The chain joins TRBV28 to TRBJ2-2; the D gene is possibly TRBD2 (6 bases). This CDR3 has 13 amino acids. Germline V gene lookup returns CDR1 MDHEN and CDR2 SYDVKM.

V usage is TRBV7-6 and J usage is TRBJ1-1; D may be TRBD1 (5 bases). Trimming pared 3 bases from V and 6 bases from J, leaving 20 bases between. Germline values: CDR1 SGHVS, CDR2 FNYEAQ. There are 16 residues in the CDR3. As DNA, the CDR3 is TGTGCCAGCAGCTTCCTAATCGGGGAGGGGAGCGCTGAAGCTTTCTTT. Protein: CASSFLIGEGSAEAFF. Together with reference TRBV7-6 and TRBJ1-1, the CDR3 gives the full variable domain: GAGVSQSPRYKVTKRGQDVALRCDPISGHVSLYWYRQALGQGPEFLTYFNYEAQQDKSGLPNDRFSAERPEGSISTLTIQRTEQRDSAMYRCASSFLIGEGSAEAFFGQGTRLTVV.

The chain links TRBV2 to TRBJ2-7, with TRBD1 matching over 7 bases. With V trimmed by 7 bases and J by 12 bases, 18 bases remained unmatched. CDR1 and CDR2 (germline): SNHLY, FYNNEI. CDR3 size: 14 residues. The CDR3 loop is CASTQTGALRPGYF. DNA for the CDR3: TGTGCCAGCACTCAAACAGGGGCCCTCAGACCAGGGTACTTC.

This clone was seen only a few times. The chain is built from TRBV7-8 and TRBJ1-6; the D is unclear. Germline V gene data show CDR1 as SGHVS and CDR2 as FQNEAQ. The V end lost 2 bases, the J end lost 10 bases, and 12 bases lay between the germline ends. The CDR3 has 14 amino acids. This CDR3 reads CASSLRSGASPLHF. CDR3 sequence (DNA): TGTGCCAGCAGCTTAAGATCCGGAGCATCACCCCTCCACTTT.

This chain connects TRBV4-3 to TRBJ2-7, with 10 bases fitting TRBD2. Germline V gives CDR1 LGHNA, CDR2 YSLEER. The V and J ends lost 0 bases and 2 bases, in that order; junction bases with no gene match: 10. The CDR3 consists of 18 residues. CDR3 region: CASSQDRLAGALAYEQYF. In DNA, the CDR3 is TGCGCCAGCAGCCAAGATCGTCTAGCGGGGGCCCTCGCCTACGAGCAGTACTTC.

The chain joins TRBV5-1 to TRBJ1-6; 8 positions match TRBD1. Germline lookup yields CDR1 SGHRS and CDR2 YFSETQ. The CDR3 extends over 15 amino acids. After removal of 4 bases from V and 5 bases from J, the junction contained 5 bases not matched to a gene. CDR3 bases: TGCGCCAGCAGCGCGCAGGGGGCGAATAATTCACCCCTCCACTTT. Its protein product is CASSAQGANNSPLHF. The full variable domain, rest sourced from reference TRBV5-1 and TRBJ1-6, is KAGVTQTPRYLIKTRGQQVTLSCSPISGHRSVSWYQQTPGQGLQFLFEYFSETQRNKGNFPGRFSGRQFSNSRSEMNVSTLELGDSALYLCASSAQGANNSPLHFGNGTRLTVT.

The gene calls are TRBV4-1 and TRBJ2-5, with no clear D. V was pared by 8 bases and J by 1 base, with 8 bases between. Germline CDR1 reads MGHRA; CDR2 reads YSYEKL. The CDR3 is 12 residues long. Written as DNA, the CDR3 is TGCGCCAGCGCGAACCCCCAAGAGACCCAGTACTTC. Its translation: CASANPQETQYF.

This clone was detected only a few times. The chain is built from TRBV7-9 and TRBJ2-1; a possible D gene is TRBD2 (5 bases). In germline, CDR1 is SEHNR, CDR2 FQNEAQ (reference sequence). The CDR3 contains 13 residues. Trimming pared 4 bases from V and 5 bases from J, leaving 9 bases between. The CDR3 sequence: CASSSGGNNEQFF. For the CDR3, the DNA is TGTGCCAGCAGCTCCGGAGGCAACAATGAGCAGTTCTTC.

The genes are TRBV6-6 and TRBJ2-7, with D tentatively TRBD1 (5 bases). CDR1 and CDR2 (germline): MNHNY, SVGAGI (reference sequence). Trimming removed 6 bases at V and 3 bases at J, with 12 bases between. This CDR3 spans 13 amino acids. This chain's CDR3 is CASRGTGIYEQYF. CDR3 DNA: TGTGCCAGCAGGGGAACAGGAATCTACGAGCAGTACTTC.

The chain employs TRBV27 and TRBJ1-6, with 9 bases that match TRBD1. CDR1 is MNHEY, CDR2 SMNVEV, per germline (reference sequence). V lost 9 bases, J lost 9 bases, and 12 bases stayed unmatched. This CDR3 spans 15 amino acids. CDR3 protein: CARNNRGRECSPLHF. As DNA, the CDR3 is TGTGCCAGGAACAACAGGGGGCGCGAATGTTCACCCCTCCACTTT.

The genes are TRBV30 and TRBJ1-3; possible D gene TRBD1, 5 bases. The V and J ends lost 5 bases and 0 bases respectively, with 14 bases between them. This CDR3 has 15 amino acids. Germline lookup yields CDR1 GTSNPN and CDR2 SVGIG (reference sequence). Here the CDR3 reads CAWSRLGASGNTIYF. In nucleotides, the CDR3 is TGTGCCTGGTCGCGGCTCGGGGCCTCTGGAAACACCATATATTTT. Together with reference TRBV30 and TRBJ1-3, the CDR3 gives the full variable domain: SQTIHQWPATLVQPVGSPLSLECTVEGTSNPNLYWYRQAAGRGLQLLFYSVGIGQISSEVPQNLSASRPQDRQFILSSKKLLLSDSGFYLCAWSRLGASGNTIYFGEGSWLTVV.

The chain links TRBV7-3 to TRBJ2-1; TRBD2 is a possible D gene (6 bases). Germline V gene data show CDR1 as SGHTA and CDR2 as FQGTGA. V was cut by 5 bases and J by 9 bases, with 23 bases left in between. The CDR3 has 16 amino acids. This CDR3 reads CASSLQTSGYGGEQFF. The CDR3 DNA reads TGTGCCAGCAGCCTGCAGACTAGTGGGTACGGCGGTGAGCAGTTCTTC. Looking up the rest from reference TRBV7-3 and TRBJ2-1 gives the full variable domain: GAGVSQTPSNKVTEKGKYVELRCDPISGHTALYWYRQSLGQGPEFLIYFQGTGAADDSGLPNDRFFAVRPEGSVSTLKIQRTERGDSAVYLCASSLQTSGYGGEQFFGPGTRLTVL.

The chain joins TRBV4-1 to TRBJ1-2, with unresolved D. Looked up from germline, CDR1 is MGHRA and CDR2 is YSYEKL. The CDR3 runs to 14 residues. V was shortened by 4 bases and J by 4 bases, with 13 bases between the two germline ends. The CDR3 nucleotides are TGCGCCAGCAGCCGACCGGGCTCGCTCTATGGCTACACCTTC. This gives the protein CASSRPGSLYGYTF.

This clone appeared a single time. The chain couples TRBV11-2 to TRBJ2-7; 7 nucleotides align to TRBD2. The CDR3 has 15 amino acids. The J segment lost 2 bases and the V segment lost 0 bases, leaving 4 bases of the junction unmatched. In germline, CDR1 is SGHAT, CDR2 FQNNGV. The CDR3 DNA is TGTGCCAGCAGCTTAGACGCGGGGGAAACCTACGAGCAGTACTTC. Protein: CASSLDAGETYEQYF.

This clone occurred once. This rearrangement joins TRBV5-6 to TRBJ2-3; D is undetermined. Deletions cut 3 bases from V and 14 bases from J, with 16 bases between. The CDR3 has 12 amino acids. The germline gives CDR1 SGHDT, CDR2 YYEEEE. In nucleotides, the CDR3 is TGTGCCAGCAGCTCCCTGAGCTATGAGCGGTATTTT. This translates into CASSSLSYERYF.

CDR3 coding DNA: TGTGCCAGCAGACGCGGGACAGGCCGGGAGACCCAGTACTTC. This codes for CASRRGTGRETQYF. V gene TRBV28 combines with J gene TRBJ2-5; TRBD1 aligns across 8 bases. The V and J ends lost 6 bases and 5 bases, in that order; junction bases with no gene match: 8. There are 14 residues in the CDR3. The V gene's germline CDR1 is MDHEN and CDR2 SYDVKM.

V usage is TRBV4-3 and J usage is TRBJ1-5; 9 positions agree with TRBD1. This CDR3 is built from 15 residues. The V and J ends lost 0 bases and 7 bases, in that order; junction bases with no gene match: 4. Germline V lookup: CDR1 LGHNA, CDR2 YSLEER. This CDR3 is CASSQEGTGSQPQHF. As DNA, the CDR3 is TGCGCCAGCAGCCAAGAAGGGACAGGGAGCCAGCCCCAGCATTTT.

A few counts support this clone. The chain has TRBV15 and TRBJ1-2; TRBD1 is a possible D gene (5 bases). Trimming left V 0 bases short and J 5 bases short, with 10 bases between. CDR1 is LNHNV, CDR2 YYDKDF, per germline (reference sequence). CDR3 length equals 14 residues. The CDR3 here is CATSRDLEGYGYTF. In DNA, the CDR3 is TGTGCCACCAGCAGAGATCTTGAGGGGTATGGCTACACCTTC.

This clone appeared a single time. Written as DNA, the CDR3 is TGTGCCAGCAGGGGACAGGACCATAGCAATCAGCCCCAGCATTTT. Translated: CASRGQDHSNQPQHF. The V call is TRBV2, the J call TRBJ1-5, with 8 bases that match TRBD1. There are 15 residues in the CDR3. V lost 6 bases, J lost 0 bases, and 4 bases stayed unmatched. Germline V CDR1 and CDR2: SNHLY, FYNNEI.

The chain couples TRBV28 to TRBJ1-2; no clear D. V was clipped by 6 bases and J by 3 bases, with 14 bases between them. CDR3 length equals 14 residues. Germline V lookup: CDR1 MDHEN, CDR2 SYDVKM. DNA of the CDR3: TGTGCCAGCAGCTCCTTAGACGAGGACTATGGCTACACCTTC. It is translated as CASSSLDEDYGYTF.

The genes are TRBV11-2 and TRBJ2-5; the D gene is possibly TRBD2 (5 bases). The CDR3 contains 14 residues. V was pared by 2 bases and J by 1 base, with 8 bases between. In germline, CDR1 is SGHAT, CDR2 FQNNGV. DNA for the CDR3: TGTGCCAGCAGCTTATTCGGGGTCCAAGAGACCCAGTACTTC. Protein: CASSLFGVQETQYF.

This chain links TRBV28 with TRBJ2-7; D remains unclear. The CDR3 has 13 amino acids. Per the germline V gene, CDR1 is MDHEN and CDR2 is SYDVKM. Trimming removed 8 bases at V and 2 bases at J, with 13 bases between. CDR3 bases: TGTGCCAGCTTCTCCGGACGCCCCTACGAGCAGTACTTC. It codes for CASFSGRPYEQYF.

This sequence joins TRBV30 and TRBJ1-6, with D uncertain. Per germline, CDR1 GTSNPN and CDR2 SVGIG (reference sequence). Trimming pared 4 bases from V and 8 bases from J, leaving 12 bases between. This CDR3 comprises 13 residues. CDR3 protein: CAWKEGSHSPLHF. Written as DNA, the CDR3 is TGTGCCTGGAAGGAAGGGTCCCATTCACCCCTCCACTTT.